This T cell receptor beta chain is drawn from a study of blood T cell repertoires in COVID-19 (dated by TCRdb to 2018 to 2021). For the wider study: The collaborator samples originated in the United States, Italy and Spain and spanned the acute and convalescent phases of COVID-19. Deeply sampled blood TCRbeta repertoires from subjects exposed to, actively infected with, or recovered from COVID-19 were included in the dataset. The samples were drawn from the first 160 participants of the ongoing ImmuneRACE study and from 950 to 1,500 subjects provided by 6 global collaborators. The material from the prospective study consisted of cDNA or gDNA derived from T cells, B-cell-depleted T cells, or PBMCs. Where available, HLA class I and class II types were obtained from metadata supplied by the sample provider rather than from assay-based typing. Nearly every sample came with metadata listing a de-identified subject ID, COVID-19 status, age in years and sex. A freely available public database, intended as a resource for researchers studying the immune response to SARS-CoV-2, is where the repertoires were released.

From the cysteine up to the phenylalanine, the CDR3 has a length of 14 residues. Only the CDR3 DNA is retained, 42 bases long and in frame from the first base. V loses 2 bases, J loses 7 bases, and the germline ends lie 15 bases apart. Based on the germline V gene, the CDR1 and CDR2 sequences are LGHNA and YNFKEQ. Results and caveats for the whole study, not just this receptor: The quantity of clinical and demographic metadata differed by source and by participant and was supplied without curation.

In the prospective study, participants were roughly 18 to 100 years old, resided in about two dozen geographic areas of the United States, and were enrolled through a virtual design. In the prospective study, participants were assigned to cohorts based on the clinical history participants reported in a screening survey and a study questionnaire. Recovered participants in ImmuneRACE Cohort 3 were defined as having two consecutive negative NP/OP PCR tests, clearance from a healthcare professional, or resolution of symptoms. Mobile phlebotomists in the prospective study collected whole blood, serum and a nasopharyngeal or oropharyngeal swab from every participant. Participants in the prospective study had the option to provide additional blood draws and questionnaires over a roughly two-month period. Prospective study blood samples were shipped either frozen or at room temperature before DNA extraction.

On this clone: The target of this receptor is not known. No much larger clone exists at a distance of one base, and base qualities are not known.

TCRbeta CDR3 regions were amplified from genomic DNA using the immunoSEQ Assay, a bias-controlled multiplex PCR. As for the original processing: Within the assay, amplification of reference gene primers was used to estimate how many nucleated cells each sample contained. Sequence reads were collapsed and filtered to measure the absolute abundance of every unique TCRbeta CDR3 rearrangement. For each sample, productive Simpson clonality was calculated by taking the square root of Simpson's diversity index across productive rearrangements. TCRdb limited this immuneACCESS table to in-frame rearrangements with V and J called. A share of clones is missing; checked studies link under half to unresolved V genes, and the rest is unexplained. V, J and clone size derive from that table, while D and trimming were established from the DNA sequence. The sample contains a few hundred thousand clones, over 75% of them found a single time. The ten largest clones take up less than 5.5% of the sample.

The chain links TRBV4-2 with TRBJ2-7, with TRBD2 tentatively as D gene (6 bases match). Source material: PBMCs or T cells enriched from blood (not recorded which). The sequence was obtained from a man aged 30-40 years who had recovered from COVID-19. The CDR3: CASSQLSGDREQYF. The base sequence is TGTGCCAGCAGCCAATTATCGGGGGATCGGGAGCAGTACTTC.